This TCR beta chain was recovered during a study of blood T cell repertoires in COVID-19. Overall study: Samples representing acute and convalescent COVID-19 were sourced from the United States, Italy and Spain. T cells, B-cell-depleted T cells, or PBMCs supplied cDNA or gDNA.

Source study methods: It was from reference gene primer amplification that nucleated cell counts were estimated. Measured with immunoSEQ multiplex PCR; TCRdb has only the in-frame clones, and not every one. V and J calls and clone size are copied from that table; D and trimming were computed from the DNA. The sample lists a few hundred thousand clones; 70% to 90% were seen once. The sequenced material came from peripheral blood. This sequence originates from a woman aged 30 to 39 who had recovered from COVID-19.

The CDR3 DNA reads as TGTGCCAGCAGTTACGACGGACAGGAGCCTGAAGCTTTCTTT. Translated, it gives CASSYDGQEPEAFF. The V gene is TRBV6-5, the J gene TRBJ1-1, with 7 bases fitting TRBD1. V dropped 2 bases and J dropped 6; count of bases not matched to a gene: 6. Germline lookup yields CDR1 MNHEY and CDR2 SVGAGI. There are 14 residues in the CDR3.